This TCR beta chain was documented in a study of T cells in Graves' hyperthyroidism and ophthalmopathy. The source material, RNA transcripts, was used to amplify TCR beta CDR3 regions. The HTBI primer set was used in a first-round RT-PCR of the TCR CDR3. TCRdb used MiXCR to reprocess the multiplex PCR reads, holding one entry per CDR3 protein. The data contain around 420,000 distinct CDR3 sequences, less than 20% of them seen just once; the ten biggest clones take up roughly 7.7%. There are a few counts of this clonotype. What it binds is unknown. It was uncontrolled infection, other autoimmune disease, pregnancy or lactation that excluded patients. The germline gives CDR1 KGHSH, CDR2 LQKENI. The ends lost 6 bases at V and 4 bases at J; junction bases unmatched: 13. The CDR3 is 17 residues long. Whole-study findings and limits: Blood also carried most thyroid clonotypes expanded above 0.001.

The chain recombines TRBV18 with TRBJ2-7, with 12 bases that match TRBD1. The receptor was isolated from a woman under 30 with Graves' hyperthyroidism. The specimen sequenced was blood. CDR3 sequence reads: CASSRDRGPPSPYEQYF. CDR3 sequence (DNA): TGTGCCAGCTCCAGGGACAGGGGGCCCCCCAGCCCTTACGAGCAGTACTTC.